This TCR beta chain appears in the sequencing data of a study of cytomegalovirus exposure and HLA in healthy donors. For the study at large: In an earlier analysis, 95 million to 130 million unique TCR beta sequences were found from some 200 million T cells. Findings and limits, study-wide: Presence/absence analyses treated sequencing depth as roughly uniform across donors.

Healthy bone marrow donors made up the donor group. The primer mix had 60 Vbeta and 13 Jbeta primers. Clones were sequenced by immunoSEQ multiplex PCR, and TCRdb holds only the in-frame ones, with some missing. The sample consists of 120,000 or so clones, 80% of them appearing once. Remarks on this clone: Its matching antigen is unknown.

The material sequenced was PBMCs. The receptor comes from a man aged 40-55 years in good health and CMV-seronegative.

CDR3 protein: CASSTHRQIPNTEAFF. CDR3 in DNA: TGTGCCAGTAGTACCCACCGACAGATACCGAACACTGAAGCTTTCTTT. The rearrangement joins TRBV19 to TRBJ1-1; a possible D gene is TRBD1 (5 bases). V lost 4 bases and J 1 base, leaving 16 bases between the germline ends. CDR1 is LNHDA, CDR2 SQIVND, per germline (reference sequence). The CDR3 totals 16 residues.